This T cell receptor beta chain originates from a study of a mutant IDH1 vaccine in newly diagnosed glioma. Study context: Vaccination started 4-6 weeks after radiotherapy alone, or with temozolomide cycles. The treated group averaged roughly 40 years old and was roughly 62% male, 37.5% female.

Time point indicated: week 11, during vaccination. Each dose of the vaccine consisted of 300 ug of mutant IDH1 20-mer peptide, with topical imiquimod. Using immunoSEQ multiplex PCR, the repertoire was profiled, and TCRdb retains in-frame clones only, with some absent. This table holds some 64,000 clones, about 88% found once. General study points: Seemingly, pseudoprogression had no relation to changes in the top peripheral T cell clonotypes.

V dropped 8 bases and J dropped 1; count of bases not matched to a gene: 4. Germline CDR1 SEHNR, CDR2 FQNEAQ (reference sequence). The CDR3 has 13 residues. This clone has just one count. Its antigen remains unidentified. V and J are TRBV7-9 and TRBJ2-5; 7 bases match TRBD1. The source is a woman between 45 and 60 years old with glioma. The material was PBMCs, obtained from a glioma patient whose treatment included an IDH1 peptide vaccine. CDR3 sequence: CASGPGGQETQYF. In nucleotides, the CDR3 is TGTGCCAGCGGCCCAGGGGGCCAAGAGACCCAGTACTTC.